One sample yielded the 3 T cell receptor beta chains listed below, sequenced in a study of OX40 agonist ivuxolimab in advanced cancers. Profiled with immunoSEQ multiplex PCR; TCRdb holds only in-frame clones, not every one. The data show about 69,000 clones, approximately 91% seen once. Here the sequenced sample was CD4+ or CD8+ T cells sorted from blood, taken in a trial of the OX40 agonist ivuxolimab. The receptors here all came from an adult with an advanced solid tumor such as melanoma, head and neck, liver or kidney cancer.

The chain joins TRBV5-4 to TRBJ2-1; TRBD2 matches at 9 bases. The CDR3 consists of 15 residues. Germline CDR1 reads SGHNT; CDR2 reads YYREEE (reference sequence). Losses at the gene ends were 0 bases for V and 8 bases for J; bases not matched to a gene: 6. As DNA, the CDR3 is TGTGCCAGCAGCTTGGCGCCTAGCGGGACACATGAGCAGTTCTTC. Its translation is CASSLAPSGTHEQFF.

The J gene is TRBJ2-1, the V gene TRBV12-5; 9 nucleotides agree with TRBD2. CDR1 is LGHNT and CDR2 is FRNRAP in the germline V gene. J was trimmed by 2 bases and V by 6 bases; bases with no gene match: 5. The CDR3 length is 15 residues. CDR3 loop: CASGGAGGPYNEQFF. The DNA for the CDR3 is TGTGCTAGTGGAGGTGCGGGAGGGCCCTACAATGAGCAGTTCTTC.

A single count supports this clone. This chain links TRBV19 with TRBJ2-1; TRBD2 matches at 15 bases. The junction had 8 bases not matched to a gene; V was cut back by 5 bases and J by 9 bases. The CDR3 covers 16 residues. Germline V gene data show CDR1 as LNHDA and CDR2 as SQIVND (reference sequence). In DNA form, the CDR3 reads TGTGCCAGTAGTGCGATAGGGACTAGCGGGAGGATTGAGCAGTTCTTC. It yields the protein CASSAIGTSGRIEQFF.